The 15 T cell receptor beta chains in this list originate from one sample, sequenced in a study of T cell changes during pregnancy in multiple sclerosis. TCRdb's table, derived via immunoSEQ multiplex PCR, lists solely in-frame clones and lacks some. The data contain about 59,000 clones, 92% of them seen just once; the ten biggest clones take up about 2.5%. Sample: peripheral blood, taken in the third trimester of pregnancy. The receptors were sampled from a female donor in good health, enrolled as a control in a pregnancy study.

The chain links TRBV28 to TRBJ1-1, with D maybe TRBD1 (6 bases). The CDR3 consists of 14 residues. Trimming stripped 5 bases from V and 2 bases from J, with 12 bases between. Germline assignment: CDR1 MDHEN and CDR2 SYDVKM. The CDR3 DNA reads TGTGCCAGCAGTCACGACAGGCTAAACACTGAAGCTTTCTTT. Encoded protein: CASSHDRLNTEAFF.

This chain joins TRBV27 and TRBJ2-5, with 8 bases lining up with TRBD2. The J call may not be correct, given that the DNA end is closer to TRBJ2-7. Germline V gives CDR1 MNHEY, CDR2 SMNVEV (reference sequence). The CDR3 contains 14 residues. CDR3 protein: CASSRGGSSYEQYF. CDR3 in DNA: TGTGCCAGCAGCCGGGGGGGCAGCTCCTACGAGCAGTACTTC.

V usage is TRBV19 and J usage is TRBJ1-3; D is perhaps TRBD1 (6 bases). CDR1 is LNHDA and CDR2 is SQIVND in the germline V gene (reference sequence). Trimming pared 5 bases from V and 3 bases from J, leaving 23 bases between. The CDR3 length is 18 residues. CDR3 in DNA: TGTGCCAGTAGTCTCTACTTGACAGGCCCCCTGGGTGGAAACACCATATATTTT. Protein product: CASSLYLTGPLGGNTIYF.

The chain recombines TRBV14 with TRBJ2-3; 8 nucleotides match TRBD2. The V gene end was trimmed by 0 bases and the J gene end by 4 bases; junction bases not matched to a gene: 15. The CDR3 runs 19 residues. The germline gives CDR1 SGHDN, CDR2 FVKESK. The CDR3 sequence is CASSQETNPSGGWSDTQYF. The CDR3 DNA reads TGTGCCAGCAGCCAAGAAACCAATCCAAGCGGGGGATGGTCAGATACGCAGTATTTT.

The chain has TRBV6-6 and TRBJ2-7, with 11 nucleotides matching TRBD1. CDR3 length equals 14 residues. CDR1 is MNHNY, CDR2 SVGAGI, per germline (reference sequence). V gave up 4 bases and J gave up 2 bases; unmatched junction bases: 1. DNA of the CDR3: TGTGCCAGCAGTTGGGGACAGGGGGCCTACGAGCAGTACTTC. Translating gives CASSWGQGAYEQYF.

V is TRBV21-1 and J is TRBJ1-2; no DNA check was done on the table's D call, TRBD1. TRBV21-1 is a known pseudogene. The CDR3 contains 15 residues. The CDR3 spells CASTSMTGRNYGYTF. The CDR3 DNA reads TGTGCCAGCACCTCTATGACAGGTCGGAACTATGGCTACACCTTC.

This clone is a singleton in its sample. The chain joins TRBV4-2 to TRBJ2-7; TRBD2 matches at 14 bases. The CDR3 contains 16 residues. Germline-derived CDR1 and CDR2 are LGHNA and YNFKEQ. V shed 5 bases and J 5 bases; nucleotides not matched to a gene: 8. The CDR3 nucleotides are TGTGCCAGCAGCACCACGGGACTAGCGGGAGATAACGAGCAGTACTTC. Translation: CASSTTGLAGDNEQYF.

V usage is TRBV10-3 and J usage is TRBJ2-7; a weak D match, TRBD2 (5 bases). Trimming pared 5 bases from V and 3 bases from J, leaving 8 bases between. Looked up from germline, CDR1 is ENHRY and CDR2 is SYGVKD. This CDR3 is 12 amino acids long. In nucleotides, the CDR3 is TGTGCCATCAGTCGGGAAAGCTACGAGCAGTACTTC. Translation gives CAISRESYEQYF.

The V gene is TRBV29-1, the J gene TRBJ2-7, with 9 bases identical to TRBD1. The CDR3 has 13 amino acids. Looked up from germline, CDR1 is SQVTM and CDR2 is ANQGSEA. V lost 7 bases to trimming and J lost 3 bases; unmatched junction nucleotides: 7. The CDR3 region is CSATGQGVYEQYF. The CDR3 region has the DNA TGCAGCGCTACGGGACAGGGTGTCTACGAGCAGTACTTC.

J is TRBJ2-7 and V is TRBV4-1, with 11 nucleotides matching TRBD2. In germline, CDR1 is MGHRA, CDR2 YSYEKL. The junction had 10 bases not matched to a gene; V was cut back by 1 base and J by 2 bases. This CDR3 has 18 residues. The CDR3 protein is CASSQGGIAGGSAYEQYF. The CDR3 nucleotides read TGCGCCAGCAGCCAAGGAGGGATAGCGGGAGGGTCGGCCTACGAGCAGTACTTC.

CDR3 bases: TGTGCCAGCAGCTTAGCACAGGTCGGCGCAGATACGCAGTATTTT. Residues: CASSLAQVGADTQYF. This rearrangement joins TRBV11-2 to TRBJ2-3; TRBD1 might be the D (5 bases). The CDR3 covers 15 residues. The germline CDR1 and CDR2 sequences are SGHAT and FQNNGV. The V end lost 1 base, the J end lost 4 bases, and 12 bases lay between the germline ends.

V is TRBV5-1 and J is TRBJ2-5; 7 positions agree with TRBD1. V gave up 4 bases and J gave up 0 bases; unmatched junction bases: 9. The CDR3 runs 16 residues. Per germline, CDR1 SGHRS and CDR2 YFSETQ. The CDR3 DNA reads TGCGCCAGCAGCGCCCGACGGGACAGAAACCAAGAGACCCAGTACTTC. As protein: CASSARRDRNQETQYF.

CDR3 loop: CASSALGRNEQFF. DNA of the CDR3: TGCGCCAGCAGCGCTCTCGGGAGAAATGAGCAGTTCTTC. The chain recombines TRBV5-1 with TRBJ2-1; the D gene is possibly TRBD2 (6 bases). The CDR3 has 13 residues. V lost 4 bases and J lost 7, with 12 bases in between. The germline gives CDR1 SGHRS, CDR2 YFSETQ.

The chain joins TRBV7-2 to TRBJ2-7; D gene unclear. Germline CDR1 is SGHTA and CDR2 is FQGNSA. This CDR3 is built from 16 residues. V dropped 5 bases and J dropped 1 base, with 18 bases sitting between them. CDR3 nucleotides: TGTGCCAGCAGCCAAGATATGACTGAACCGTCCTACGAGCAGTACTTC. This translates into CASSQDMTEPSYEQYF.

The rearrangement links TRBV9 to TRBJ2-1, with no clear D. Between the trimmed V and J ends, which lost 0 bases and 4 bases, there was a span of 11 bases. This CDR3 has 15 residues. Germline assignment: CDR1 SGDLS and CDR2 YYNGEE. CDR3 region: CASSVAPAGYNEQFF. CDR3 nucleotides: TGTGCCAGCAGCGTAGCCCCAGCCGGGTACAATGAGCAGTTCTTC.